Included here is one T cell receptor (beta chain) sequence, with context. The data derive from a study of blood T cell repertoires in COVID-19. Study summary: The samples span acute and convalescent COVID-19 from the United States, Italy and Spain. The cDNA or gDNA used as material had been derived from T cells, B-cell-depleted T cells, or PBMCs.

Germline assignment: CDR1 MDHEN and CDR2 SYDVKM. J lost 13 bases, V lost 6 bases, and 12 bases had no gene match. This CDR3 comprises 12 residues. As processed by the authors: Amplification of reference gene primers was used by the study to estimate nucleated cell counts. The method was immunoSEQ multiplex PCR; TCRdb's version includes in-frame clones alone and lacks a portion of them. V and J calls and clone size come straight from that table; D and trimming were deduced from the DNA. The table records 180,000 or so clones, under 90% of them present only once. The origin of this receptor is a man between 40 and 49 years old with acute or convalescent COVID-19. The sample comprised peripheral blood. The rearrangement uses TRBV28 and TRBJ2-7; TRBD1 matches 7 bases. Written as DNA, the CDR3 is TGTGCCAGCAGCACCCGACAGGGCCCTGAATACTTC. It is translated as CASSTRQGPEYF.